The clone carrying this TCR beta chain has a single count. The source of the sample is a study of blood T cell repertoires in COVID-19. Across the study: Italy, Spain and the United States were the sources of the convalescent and acute COVID-19 samples. T cells, B-cell-depleted T cells, or PBMCs provided the cDNA or gDNA that served as material.

Germline V CDR1 and CDR2: ENHRY, SYGVKD. Germline trimming cut 10 bases from V and 2 bases from J; bases unmatched to any gene: 13. The CDR3 has 16 residues. The data were produced by immunoSEQ multiplex PCR, yet TCRdb's version contains in-frame clones alone and is incomplete. This table holds about 270,000 clones, more than 70% found once. In Seattle, patients joined the study during active infection and were tracked longitudinally. J is TRBJ2-2 and V is TRBV10-3; 7 bases agree with TRBD1. The origin of this receptor is a woman older than 75 with COVID-19, enrolled during active disease. The sample taken for sequencing was peripheral blood. The CDR3 DNA follows: TGTGCCACCTTCGATACAGGGGCGCCCAACACCGGGGAGCTGTTTTTT. This sequence encodes CATFDTGAPNTGELFF.